Listed below are T cell receptor beta chains from one sample, sequenced in a study of CD4 and CD8 cells across lung adenocarcinoma regions. From the PCR reads, TCRdb called clonotypes with MiXCR, one entry per CDR3 protein. The sample lists about 11,000 distinct CDR3 sequences, approximately 58% occurring once. Input material: CD8+ T cells from the margin of a lung tumor. The receptors were gathered from a male donor with lung adenocarcinoma. The CD4 and CD8 labels of this study may be unreliable. The CDR3 runs from the conserved cysteine through the conserved F or W. The D gene is left open where the match is weak. Rows give clone size only sometimes, using once, few, many, or a class for an expanded clone.

>TRBV10-3|-|-|TRBJ2-5
TGTGCCATCAGTGAGGGGGCCGCTAGTTGGGAGACCCAGTACTTC
CAISEGAASWETQYF
>TRBV6-1|-|few|TRBJ1-2
TGTGCCAGCAGACTCCGTTCCTGGACTAACTATGGCTACACCTTC
CASRLRSWTNYGYTF
>TRBV6-1|-|-|TRBJ2-3
TGTGCCAGCACGGGGACTGGGGGGAGTGACCAAGATACCCAGTATTTC
CASTGTGGSDQDTQYF
>TRBV11-2|-|-|TRBJ2-1
TGTGCCAGCAGCTTAGAACCGACTAGTCAGCAGTACTTT
CASSLEPTSQQYF
>TRBV6-1|-|few|TRBJ2-3
TGTGCCAGCAATCCTCAGGCGTTCACAGATACGCAGTATTTT
CASNPQAFTDTQYF
>TRBV10-3|-|-|TRBJ1-2
TGTGCCATACGAGATAGAAACTATGGCTACACCTTC
CAIRDRNYGYTF
>TRBV6-1|TRBD2|-|TRBJ2-7
TGTGCCAGCAGTGCCGGACTAGCGGGAGTGTACGAGCAGTACTTC
CASSAGLAGVYEQYF
>TRBV6-1|TRBD2|-|TRBJ2-7
TGTGCCAGCAGGCTAGCGGAGGGATACGAGCAGTACTTC
CASRLAEGYEQYF
>TRBV6-1|TRBD1|once|TRBJ1-1
TGTGCCAGCAGTAAGCGACAGGGAAGGACTGAAGCTTTCTTT
CASSKRQGRTEAFF
>TRBV6-5|-|-|TRBJ2-7
TGTGCCAGCAGTTACTCAGCCCCGAAGATCTCCTACGAGCAGTACTTC
CASSYSAPKISYEQYF
>TRBV7-2|-|-|TRBJ2-3
TGTGCCAGCAGCCCAGAAGTCTGGACAGATACGCAGTATTTT
CASSPEVWTDTQYF
>TRBV6-1|-|few|TRBJ1-1
TGTGCCAGCGCTTATGCTGAAGCTTTCTTT
CASAYAEAFF
>TRBV6-1|-|-|TRBJ2-1
TGTGCCAGCAGTGACGAAGACGGTCACAATGAGCAGTTCTTC
CASSDEDGHNEQFF
>TRBV10-2|-|-|TRBJ2-7
TGCGCCAGCAGCGAGGCTACGGCCACGTCCTACGAGCAGTACTTC
CASSEATATSYEQYF
>TRBV6-1|-|-|TRBJ1-1
TGTGCCACCAAAGCTGAAGCTTTCTTT
CATKAEAFF
>TRBV4-1|TRBD2|-|TRBJ2-5
TGCGCCAGCAGCCAAGTTATCTCGCGGGAGCCCCCAGATACCCAGTACTTT
CASSQVISREPPDTQYF
>TRBV11-2|-|few|TRBJ1-6
TGTGCCAGCAGCTTAGAGCCAGGGGTTGTTTCACCCCTCCACTTT
CASSLEPGVVSPLHF
>TRBV6-1|-|-|TRBJ1-5
TGTGCCAGCCTTCAGGGCAACAATCAGCCCCAGCATTTT
CASLQGNNQPQHF
>TRBV6-1|-|-|TRBJ1-1
TGTGCCAGCAGCCCCTGGGGGCGCAGGGAAGCTTTCTTT
CASSPWGRREAFF
>TRBV11-2|-|-|TRBJ2-2
TGTGCCAGCAGCTTAGTGGGGCGGGGAACGAACACCGGGGAGCTGTTTTTT
CASSLVGRGTNTGELFF